Described below is a single TCR beta chain sequence and its context. Its cognate antigen is unknown. These data are taken from a study of OX40 agonist ivuxolimab in advanced cancers. Study conclusions and caveats: Expanded peripheral T cell antigen specificity was not determined.

Clones were read by immunoSEQ multiplex PCR, and TCRdb kept only the in-frame ones, dropping some. The sample gives 45,000 to 50,000 clones, 75% to 85% of which show up once; 1.5% to 2% is in the top ten. Cycle 7 day 1, cycle 4 day 1, and baseline were the timepoints at which blood was sampled. This sample comprised CD4+ or CD8+ T cells sorted from blood, obtained in a trial of the OX40 agonist ivuxolimab. This clonotype was obtained from an adult with an advanced solid tumor such as melanoma, head and neck, liver or kidney cancer.

The CDR3 region has the DNA TGTGCCAGTACTTCGCGGGGAATGGGTGAAAAACTGTTTTTT. Protein sequence: CASTSRGMGEKLFF. The genes are TRBV19 and TRBJ1-4; no reliable D call. V was shortened by 7 bases and J by 7 bases, with 16 bases between the two germline ends. This CDR3 is 14 amino acids long. Germline CDR1 LNHDA, CDR2 SQIVND (reference sequence).